This TCR beta chain appears in the sequencing data of a study of blood T cell repertoires in COVID-19. Germline loops: CDR1 LGHDT, CDR2 YNNKEL (reference sequence). V lost 2 bases, J lost 8 bases, and 9 bases lay in between. This CDR3 is 12 amino acids long. Recruitment covered 20 to 25 US areas and drew participants whose ages spanned 18 to 89 years. Donors were grouped by their self-reported clinical history. Two negative PCRs, clearance, or symptom resolution characterized the recovered Cohort 3 donors. Study processing details: Cell counts per sample came from amplifying reference gene primers. Generated by immunoSEQ multiplex PCR, the TCRdb table keeps only in-frame clones and is missing some. That table is the source of V, J and clone size, and D and trimming were worked out from the DNA. The sample has about 290,000 clones, around 90% seen once. The sample holds one count of this clone.

This receptor was obtained from a woman between 40 and 55 years old who had recovered from COVID-19. This chain connects TRBV3-1 (or the pseudogene TRBV3-2) to TRBJ1-2; D ambiguous. Source material: PBMCs or T cells enriched from blood (not recorded which). CDR3 sequence reads: CASSQQVGGYTF. The CDR3 DNA sequence: TGTGCCAGCAGCCAACAAGTTGGCGGCTACACCTTC.